What follows is one TCR beta chain and its context. Clones were sequenced by immunoSEQ multiplex PCR, and TCRdb holds only the in-frame ones, with some missing. The table includes about 98,000 clones, 79% detected once. This sample was included in a study of control samples from healthy donors and cancer patients. This CDR3 contains 12 residues. Trimming stripped 5 bases from V and 6 bases from J, with 9 bases between. Germline lookup yields CDR1 SGHVS and CDR2 FQNEAQ. The sequenced sample consisted of blood. This clonotype originated in a woman aged 30 to 39 in good health. This chain joins TRBV7-8 and TRBJ2-3; D is unresolved. Here the CDR3 reads CASSLRLDTQYF. The DNA of the CDR3 is TGTGCCAGCAGCCTAAGGTTGGATACGCAGTATTTT.